The present entry profiles one T cell receptor beta chain with its context. Unmatched junction bases numbered 14, after V lost 2 bases and J lost 6 bases. This CDR3 spans 17 amino acids. The germline CDR1 and CDR2 sequences are MNHNS and SASEGT. This sample was included in a study of blood T cell repertoires in COVID-19. The table came from immunoSEQ multiplex PCR; TCRdb's copy has only in-frame clones and leaves some out. Of 200,000 to 250,000 clones listed, approximately 78% are singletons. Material: peripheral blood. The rearrangement links TRBV6-1 to TRBJ2-7; the match to TRBD2 covers 9 bases. The source of this sequence is a woman older than 75 with COVID-19, enrolled during active disease. In DNA, the CDR3 is TGTGCCAGCAGTGAACATTGGTCCCGCGGGGGGGCCGCCGAGCAGTACTTC. Translation: CASSEHWSRGGAAEQYF.